The subject of this entry is one T cell receptor (beta chain). What it binds is unknown. MiXCR, applied by TCRdb to the RT-PCR reads, yields one record per CDR3 protein. Found here are 13,000 or so distinct CDR3 sequences, 84% of them singletons; the top ten hold over 1.5%. The data belong to a study of yellow fever vaccine responses in identical twins. Study-wide results and caveats: Twins reportedly mounted vaccine T cell responses that seemed partly convergent, partly personalized.

The CDR3 spans 15 residues. V gave up 3 bases and J gave up 4 bases, with 17 bases separating them. CDR1 SGDLS and CDR2 YYNGEE come from the germline V gene. The specimen comprised T cells from blood (PBMCs), unsorted or a sorted subset (not recorded which), sampled before or after yellow fever vaccination (not recorded which). The chain joins TRBV9 to TRBJ2-7, with D uncertain. This TCR was sampled from a young woman who received the yellow fever vaccine. The CDR3 loop is CASSAKKQNSYEQYF. DNA for the CDR3: TGTGCCAGCAGCGCGAAGAAGCAGAATAGTTACGAGCAGTACTTC.